This T cell receptor beta chain was observed in a study of T cells after yellow fever vaccination (dated by TCRdb to the late 2010s). Study-level background: The SMART-Seq v4 Ultra Low Input RNA kit was used to prepare libraries from fractions with low cell numbers. Blood was drawn at multiple timepoints before and after primary and secondary immunization, with bulk PBMC replicates and cell subsets isolated. Two healthy male donors, one aged 18 to 30 and one aged 30 to 40 years, were included in the cohort. To follow T-cell clones before and after both primary and booster YFV17D yellow fever vaccination, bulk TCR alpha and beta repertoires underwent longitudinal sequencing.

In its sample, this clonotype was seen a few times. What antigen it recognizes has not been identified. Base qualities were left out, and no much larger clone turns up one base away. The CDR3 runs 15 amino acids, cysteine and phenylalanine included. Only the CDR3 DNA is retained, 45 bases long and in frame from the first base. The germline V gene (reference sequence) gives CDR1 as LNHDA and CDR2 as SQIVND. V and J lose 4 bases and 0 bases, and a span of 12 bases separates them. Sequencing instrument: Illumina NovaSeq 6000. TCR cDNA was synthesized by 5'RACE template switching, through which a universal primer site and unique molecular identifiers were introduced. Priming of cDNA synthesis was performed from both the TCR alpha and TCR beta constant segments. Library amplification involved two PCR steps, and the second step added sample barcodes and sequencing adapters. Libraries were sequenced on Illumina HiSeq 2500 (2x100 bp) or NovaSeq (2x150 bp). As for the original processing: Demultiplexing of reads and collapsing into UMI consensus sequences were performed with MIGEC, and V(D)J alignment was carried out with MiXCR. Clonotypes responding to the vaccine were identified with edgeR on replicate PBMC samples, with the criteria of FDR below 0.01 and a log2 fold change above 5 up to day 15. Each bulk clonotype was labeled CD4 or CD8 based on which sequenced repertoire, CD4 or CD8, contained the clonotype at higher abundance. The raw public data were reprocessed by TCRdb itself: fastp quality trimming at Q25, MiXCR clonotype calling, in-frame beta chains only. Entries that share a CDR3 protein sequence are merged under the most common genes and DNA. Clone size and V and J calls follow TCRdb, not the original study. Counted in this sample were some 200,000 distinct CDR3 sequences; approximately 3.3% of them appeared once. The top ten clones comprise roughly 3% of the sample.

In the paper's terms, the treatment or condition label means: live attenuated yellow fever vaccine strain. A standard Ficoll-Paque protocol was used to isolate PBMCs from peripheral blood. Dynabeads CD4 and CD8 positive selection kits were used to isolate CD4 and CD8 T-cell fractions. TriZol was used to extract RNA from bulk PBMCs, from CD4 and CD8 fractions, and from dextramer-positive and dextramer-negative fractions. Overall study results and their limits: A small share of clonotypes occurred in both CD4 and CD8 compartments, likely arising from convergent recombination. Because abundant contaminating clonotypes from the bulk population could be contained in FACS-sorted repertoires, computational filtering was required. Compared with the primary T-cell response, the secondary T-cell response was weaker but faster, peaking on day 5 rather than day 15. The study included only a couple of donors, which limits how far the findings can be generalized. After the booster, most of the clones that had expanded following primary vaccination were detected again (96% of CD4 and around 90% of CD8), which suggests that memory was broadly maintained.

Here the chain combines TRBV19 and TRBJ1-1; TRBD1 is possibly the D segment (5 matching bases). The receptor was isolated from a man between 18 and 35 years old who received the YFV17D yellow fever vaccine. Sequencing was performed on CD4+ T cells sorted from PBMCs, taken 10 days after the yellow fever booster vaccination. This receptor has the CDR3 CASSTPAGVNTEAFF. The nucleotide sequence reads TGTGCCAGTAGTACCCCGGCGGGGGTGAACACTGAAGCTTTCTTT. With the portions outside the CDR3 filled from the reference TRBV19 and TRBJ1-1 genes, the complete variable region becomes DGGITQSPKYLFRKEGQNVTLSCEQNLNHDAMYWYRQDPGQGLRLIYYSQIVNDFQKGDIAEGYSVSREKKESFPLTVTSAQKNPTAFYLCASSTPAGVNTEAFFGQGTRLTVV.